This is a list of T cell receptor beta chains from one sample in a study of T-cell reconstitution after alpha-beta-depleted transplantation in children. Each CDR3 protein gets one entry after TCRdb re-called the PCR reads with MiXCR. The sample gives roughly 200,000 distinct CDR3 sequences, roughly 8.1% of which show up once; 35% to 45% is in the top ten. Material: PBMCs, mostly from graft donor cells, obtained 360 days after TCRalphabeta/CD19-depleted stem cell transplant. Source of these receptors: a male patient aged 2 to 10 who had a stem cell transplant for acute myeloid leukemia, so the T cells may come from the graft donor. CDR3s include the opening cysteine and the closing phenylalanine or tryptophan. A D gene is named only where the DNA matches it firmly. Size is stated for part of the rows, as once, few or many counts, or as a class when the clone is expanded.

length	size	D	J	V	CDR3	DNA
14	many	NA	TRBJ2-3	TRBV5-1	CASSLQGSTDTQYF	TGCGCCAGCAGCTTGCAGGGAAGCACAGATACGCAGTATTTT
15	NA	NA	TRBJ2-1	TRBV7-9	CASSLSTNPCDEQFF	TGTGCCAGCAGCTTATCGACTAATCCCTGCGATGAGCAGTTCTTC
14	NA	TRBD2	TRBJ2-1	TRBV6-1	CASRTSGGCNEQFF	TGTGCCAGCAGGACTAGCGGGGGATGCAATGAGCAGTTCTTC
17	NA	NA	TRBJ2-5	TRBV4-1	CASSLEEGRGFQETQYF	TGCGCCAGCAGCCTGGAAGAGGGCAGGGGCTTCCAAGAGACCCAGTACTTC
16	NA	TRBD2	TRBJ2-3	TRBV18	CASSPETSISTDTQYF	TGTGCCAGCTCACCGGAGACTAGCATAAGCACAGATACGCAGTATTTT
14	NA	TRBD1	TRBJ2-5	TRBV12-3/TRBV12-4	CASNTGTGEKTQYF	TGTGCCAGCAATACGGGGACAGGGGAAAAGACCCAGTACTTC
15	NA	NA	TRBJ2-1	TRBV7-2	CASSLTRTTGDEQFF	TGTGCCAGCAGCCTGACTCGGACCACTGGGGATGAGCAGTTCTTC
13	many	NA	TRBJ2-5	TRBV20-1	CSARDGGQETQYF	TGCAGTGCTAGAGATGGGGGGCAAGAGACCCAGTACTTC
14	NA	TRBD2	TRBJ2-5	TRBV20-1	CSARVGGGAKTQYF	TGCAGTGCTAGAGTGGGCGGGGGGGCAAAGACCCAGTACTTC
15	NA	NA	TRBJ2-7	TRBV7-2	CASSLARPAAYEQYF	TGTGCCAGCAGCTTAGCTCGGCCGGCCGCCTACGAGCAGTACTTC
13	few	TRBD1	TRBJ2-1	TRBV12-3/TRBV12-4	CASSFTGGNEQFF	TGTGCCAGCAGTTTCACAGGGGGGAATGAGCAGTTCTTC
12	NA	NA	TRBJ2-1	TRBV20-1	CSASLSYNEQFF	TGCAGTGCTAGTCTGTCCTACAATGAGCAGTTCTTC
14	few	NA	TRBJ1-1	TRBV5-4	CASSSGGENTEAFF	TGTGCCAGCAGCTCCGGGGGGGAGAACACTGAAGCTTTCTTT
16	few	TRBD1	TRBJ2-1	TRBV12-3/TRBV12-4	CASTVREDRGKLEEFF	TGTGCCAGCACCGTTCGGGAGGACAGGGGGAAGTTGGAAGAGTTCTTC
19	NA	TRBD2	TRBJ2-2	TRBV6-5	CASSYSGLAGGADTGELFF	TGTGCCAGCAGTTACTCCGGACTAGCGGGAGGGGCAGACACCGGGGAGCTGTTTTTT
15	many	NA	TRBJ2-2	TRBV12-3/TRBV12-4	CASTPTRGYTGELFF	TGTGCCAGCACCCCTACCAGGGGCTACACCGGGGAGCTGTTTTTT
17	few	TRBD2	TRBJ2-2	TRBV5-1	CASSLTPGLVNTGELFF	TGCGCCAGCAGCCTCACCCCGGGACTAGTGAACACCGGGGAGCTGTTTTTT
16	few	TRBD2	TRBJ2-3	TRBV11-3	CASSIGTSGSRDTQYF	TGTGCCAGCAGCATCGGGACTAGCGGGAGTCGGGATACGCAGTATTTT
13	NA	NA	TRBJ2-7	TRBV20-1	CSASPPTDYEQYF	TGCAGTGCTAGTCCGCCGACAGATTACGAGCAGTACTTC
15	few	NA	TRBJ2-2	TRBV5-1	CASSPDASNTGELFF	TGCGCCAGCAGCCCGGACGCATCTAACACCGGGGAGCTGTTTTTT
21	NA	TRBD1	TRBJ1-5	TRBV27	CASSLTRQGAVQPFSNQPQHF	TGTGCCAGCAGTTTAACCCGACAGGGCGCTGTTCAACCCTTTAGCAATCAGCCCCAGCATTTT
13	few	NA	TRBJ1-5	TRBV12-3/TRBV12-4	CASSQQGNQPQHF	TGTGCCAGCAGTCAACAGGGAAATCAGCCCCAGCATTTT
15	NA	NA	TRBJ2-1	TRBV7-9	CASSPFGGRVIEQFF	TGTGCCAGCAGCCCATTCGGGGGGCGCGTTATTGAGCAGTTCTTC
15	many	TRBD2	TRBJ2-7	TRBV12-3/TRBV12-4	CASSPRGGPAGEQYF	TGTGCCAGCAGTCCCCGGGGGGGGCCTGCCGGCGAGCAGTACTTC
17	many	TRBD2	TRBJ2-1	TRBV12-3/TRBV12-4	CASSLLGLAGSYNEQFF	TGTGCCAGCAGTTTATTAGGGCTAGCGGGCTCCTACAATGAGCAGTTCTTC
12	few	NA	TRBJ2-7	TRBV20-1	CSAGSGTVEQYF	TGCAGTGCTGGAAGCGGTACTGTAGAGCAGTACTTC
13	NA	NA	TRBJ1-5	TRBV20-1	CSAQGPLDQPQHF	TGCAGTGCCCAGGGCCCGCTTGATCAGCCCCAGCATTTT
14	NA	NA	TRBJ2-5	TRBV10-3	CAISESAGQETQYF	TGTGCCATCAGTGAGTCAGCGGGTCAAGAGACCCAGTACTTC
14	few	TRBD2	TRBJ2-3	TRBV20-1	CSARGLAGSDTQYF	TGCAGTGCTAGAGGCCTAGCGGGCTCAGATACGCAGTATTTT
15	many	NA	TRBJ2-7	TRBV12-3/TRBV12-4	CASSLKAGSSYEQYF	TGTGCCAGCAGTTTAAAGGCAGGGAGCTCCTACGAGCAGTACTTC
14	NA	NA	TRBJ2-1	TRBV18	CASSPKQGVNEQFF	TGTGCCAGCTCACCCAAACAGGGTGTCAATGAGCAGTTCTTC
12	few	NA	TRBJ2-1	TRBV16	CASSHSYNEQFF	TGTGCCAGCAGCCATTCCTACAATGAGCAGTTCTTC
13	NA	NA	TRBJ2-3	TRBV29-1	CSVPGTPGHTQYF	TGCAGCGTCCCGGGGACTCCAGGACATACGCAGTATTTT
12	NA	TRBD2	TRBJ2-7	TRBV5-1	CASSFGTREQYF	TGCGCCAGCAGCTTTGGGACTAGAGAGCAGTACTTC
15	many	NA	TRBJ1-1	TRBV7-9	CASSLSSVLNTEAFF	TGTGCCAGCAGCTTATCTAGTGTCCTGAACACTGAAGCTTTCTTT
12	few	NA	TRBJ2-1	TRBV27	CASSFGRGEQFF	TGTGCCAGCAGTTTTGGAAGGGGCGAGCAGTTCTTC
15	few	TRBD1	TRBJ1-2	TRBV7-8	CASSSRYRGSKGYTF	TGTGCCAGCAGCTCGAGATACAGGGGATCGAAAGGCTACACCTTC
19	NA	TRBD2	TRBJ2-1	TRBV2	CTSCSVGGLAGGPYNEQFF	TGTACCAGCTGTTCCGTCGGGGGACTAGCGGGGGGGCCTTACAATGAGCAGTTCTTC
16	NA	NA	TRBJ2-4	TRBV4-3	CASSQLSPGSQNIQYF	TGCGCCAGCAGCCAGCTCTCTCCCGGGAGCCAAAACATTCAGTACTTC
14	NA	TRBD2	TRBJ2-2	TRBV29-1	CSAGTSENTGELFF	TGCAGCGCTGGGACTAGCGAAAACACCGGGGAGCTGTTTTTT
15	few	TRBD1	TRBJ1-1	TRBV19	CASSTPTGGVTEAFF	TGTGCCAGTAGTACCCCGACAGGGGGGGTCACTGAAGCTTTCTTT
13	NA	TRBD2	TRBJ2-7	TRBV6-1	CASEHSAGGEQYF	TGTGCCAGCGAACACTCAGCGGGAGGCGAGCAGTACTTC
14	many	NA	TRBJ2-2	TRBV20-1	CSASSGQNTGELFF	TGCAGTGCTAGCAGTGGACAGAACACCGGGGAGCTGTTTTTT
15	many	TRBD2	TRBJ2-7	TRBV5-5	CASSLRPSGIYEQYF	TGTGCCAGCAGCTTGAGGCCTAGCGGGATCTACGAGCAGTACTTC
14	NA	NA	TRBJ2-7	TRBV7-6	CASSYDSISYEQYF	TGTGCCAGCAGCTATGACAGTATCTCCTACGAGCAGTACTTC
14	few	TRBD1	TRBJ1-1	TRBV12-3/TRBV12-4	CASSGGQANTEAFF	TGTGCCAGCAGTGGGGGACAGGCGAACACTGAAGCTTTCTTT
13	NA	NA	TRBJ2-7	TRBV5-6	CASSLHGGYEQYF	TGTGCCAGCAGCTTGCATGGGGGCTACGAGCAGTACTTC
14	few	NA	TRBJ2-2	TRBV5-6	CASSPQRGTGELFF	TGTGCCAGCAGCCCGCAACGGGGCACCGGGGAGCTGTTTTTT
15	many	TRBD2	TRBJ2-1	TRBV13	CASSLATSSNNEQFF	TGTGCCAGCAGCTTAGCGACTAGCTCTAACAATGAGCAGTTCTTC
16	NA	NA	TRBJ2-3	TRBV5-5	CASSLGHFTSTDTQYF	TGTGCCAGCAGCTTAGGACACTTTACTAGCACAGATACGCAGTATTTT
14	few	TRBD1	TRBJ1-5	TRBV5-5	CASRGDSLGQPQHF	TGTGCCAGCAGGGGGGACAGTCTTGGCCAGCCCCAGCATTTT